The clone carrying this T cell receptor beta chain came up many times. Its cognate antigen is unknown. With 6 bases removed from V and 6 bases from J, the gap between germline ends came to 14 bases. This CDR3 has 14 residues. The TCR beta libraries were generated through quantitative 5'-RACE incorporating molecular barcodes. TCRdb reprocessed the 5' RACE reads with MiXCR, giving one entry per CDR3 protein. The table lists more than 300,000 distinct CDR3 sequences, 7% to 9% of them singletons. These data are taken from a study of CD8 T cells in ankylosing spondylitis. Overall study findings and caveats: In reactive arthritis synovial fluid and blood, some motif variants had been reported before. A TCR beta motif of about 8 highly homologous variants seemed to mark ankylosing spondylitis blood. Reportedly, significant enrichment of disease-linked clones occurred in matched ankylosing spondylitis synovial fluid.

This TCR came from a male donor with ankylosing spondylitis. The J gene is TRBJ2-2, the V gene TRBV12-3 or TRBV12-4; the D gene could be TRBD1 or TRBD2 (5 bases each). Source material: blood, either unsorted or a sorted T cell fraction (not recorded which). CDR3 sequence: CASRGDLTPGELFF. The CDR3 DNA follows: TGTGCCAGCAGGGGGGACCTTACTCCCGGGGAGCTGTTTTTT.